The TCR beta chain described here comes from a study of blood T cell repertoires in COVID-19. TCRdb keeps only in-frame clones here, not all; method: immunoSEQ multiplex PCR. The sample comprises roughly 130,000 clones, about 87% of which are singletons, and more than 3.5% rests with the top ten. The sequencing input was peripheral blood. This sequence originates from a woman between 55 and 75 years old with acute or convalescent COVID-19.

CDR3 residues: CATSDSTSGRASEQFF. The DNA for the CDR3 is TGTGCCACCAGTGATTCGACTAGCGGGAGGGCCAGTGAGCAGTTCTTC. This chain links TRBV24-1 with TRBJ2-1, with 14 bases fitting TRBD2. After removal of 2 bases from V and 9 bases from J, the junction contained 5 bases not matched to a gene. Germline loops: CDR1 KGHDR, CDR2 SFDVKD. This CDR3 is 16 amino acids long.